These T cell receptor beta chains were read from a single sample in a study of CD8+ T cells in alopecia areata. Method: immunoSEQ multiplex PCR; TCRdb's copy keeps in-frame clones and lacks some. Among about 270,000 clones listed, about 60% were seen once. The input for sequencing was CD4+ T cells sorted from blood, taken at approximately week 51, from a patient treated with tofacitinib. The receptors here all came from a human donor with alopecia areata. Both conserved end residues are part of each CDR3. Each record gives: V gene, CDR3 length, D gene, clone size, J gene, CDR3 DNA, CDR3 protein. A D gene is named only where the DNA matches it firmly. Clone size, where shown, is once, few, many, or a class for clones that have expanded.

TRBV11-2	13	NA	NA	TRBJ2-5	TGTGCCAGCAGCTCACCCTACGGGGAGACCCAGTACTTC	CASSSPYGETQYF
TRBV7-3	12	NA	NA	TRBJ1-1	TGTGCCAGCAGATCAGAGGGCACTGAAGCTTTCTTT	CASRSEGTEAFF
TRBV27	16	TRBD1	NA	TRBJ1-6	TGTGCCAGCAGTCTTCAGGGGACAGCAGTAAATTCACCCCTCCACTTT	CASSLQGTAVNSPLHF
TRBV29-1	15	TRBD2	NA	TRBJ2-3	TGCAGCGCGAGGGGACTAGCGGGGGGTGCAGATACGCAGTATTTT	CSARGLAGGADTQYF
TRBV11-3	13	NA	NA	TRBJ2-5	TGTGCCAGCAGCATTACAGGCCAAGAGACCCAGTACTTC	CASSITGQETQYF
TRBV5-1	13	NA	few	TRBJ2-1	TGCGCCAGCAGCTTCCAAGGGAGGAATGAGCAGTTCTTC	CASSFQGRNEQFF
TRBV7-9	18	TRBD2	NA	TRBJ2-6	TGTGCCAGCAGCTTACGAGTAGCGGGGGACGCTGGGGCCAACGTCCTGACTTTC	CASSLRVAGDAGANVLTF
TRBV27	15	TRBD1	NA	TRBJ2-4	TGTGCCAGCAGTTTACGCGGGACAGGTCCGGACATTCAGTACTTC	CASSLRGTGPDIQYF
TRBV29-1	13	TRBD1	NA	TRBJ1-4	TGCAGCGTTGGTTTCGGGACAGGGGGCAAACTGTTTTTT	CSVGFGTGGKLFF
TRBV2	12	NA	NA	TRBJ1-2	TGTGCCAGCAGTCCCACAGTGCGTGGCTACACCTTC	CASSPTVRGYTF
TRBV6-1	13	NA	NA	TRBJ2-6	TGTGCCAGCAGTTTCTCTGGGGCCAACGTCCTGACTTTC	CASSFSGANVLTF
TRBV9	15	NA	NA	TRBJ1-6	TGTGCCAGCAGCGTAGGGGACTCGAAGTATTCACCCCTCCACTTT	CASSVGDSKYSPLHF
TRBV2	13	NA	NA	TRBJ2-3	TGTGCCAGCAGTGAAGCGCCGGCAGATACGCAGTATTTT	CASSEAPADTQYF
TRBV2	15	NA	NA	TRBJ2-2	TGTGCCAGCAGTGAAGCGCGAGGGGGCACCGGGGAGCTGTTTTTT	CASSEARGGTGELFF
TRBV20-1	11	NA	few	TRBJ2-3	TGCAGTGTAATGGGGGCAGATACGCAGTATTTT	CSVMGADTQYF
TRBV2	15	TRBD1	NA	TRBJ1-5	TGTGCCAGCAGTCCGGGACAGGGTAGCAATCAGCCCCAGCATTTT	CASSPGQGSNQPQHF
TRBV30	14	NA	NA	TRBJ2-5	TGTGCCTGGAGTCCCCGGAAAAATTTCGGGGGCCAGTACTTC	CAWSPRKNFGGQYF
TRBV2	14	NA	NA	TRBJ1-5	TGTGCCAGCACCGACAGTTATAGCAATCAGCCCCAGCATTTT	CASTDSYSNQPQHF
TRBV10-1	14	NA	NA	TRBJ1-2	TGCGCCACTCAGTCGCCCCACGACTCGGATGGCTACACCTTC	CATQSPHDSDGYTF
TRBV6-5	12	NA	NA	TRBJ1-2	TGTGCCAGCAGTCCGGCCGGGGGCGGCTACACCTTC	CASSPAGGGYTF
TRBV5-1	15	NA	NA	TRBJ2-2	TGCGCCAGCAGACCCGGGGGCACTTCAACCGGGGAGCTGTTTTTT	CASRPGGTSTGELFF
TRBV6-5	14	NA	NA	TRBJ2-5	TGTGCCAGCAGTTACTCCCGGATTCAAGAGACCCAGTACTTC	CASSYSRIQETQYF
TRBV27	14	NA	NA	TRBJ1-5	TGTGCCAGCAGTTTTATGGGAGAAGGCCCCCCCCAGCATTTT	CASSFMGEGPPQHF
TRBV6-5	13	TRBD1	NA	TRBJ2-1	TGTGCCAGCCGGGACAGGGAGTGGAATGAGCAGTTCTTC	CASRDREWNEQFF
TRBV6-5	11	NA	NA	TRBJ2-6	TGTGCCGTATCTGGGGCCAACGTCCTGACTTTC	CAVSGANVLTF
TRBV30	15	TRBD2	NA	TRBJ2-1	TGTGCCTGGAGTCCTACTAGCGTCTCCTACAATGAGCAGTTCTTC	CAWSPTSVSYNEQFF
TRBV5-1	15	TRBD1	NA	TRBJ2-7	TGCGCCAGCAGCGAATCGGGACAGGGGTCCTACGAGCAGTACTTC	CASSESGQGSYEQYF
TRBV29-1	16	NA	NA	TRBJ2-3	TGCAGCGTTGAGGGTTTGACGTGGGTGGGCACAGATACGCAGTATTTT	CSVEGLTWVGTDTQYF
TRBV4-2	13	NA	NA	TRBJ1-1	TGTGCCAGCAGCCAAGCAGGGTACACTGAAGCTTTCTTT	CASSQAGYTEAFF
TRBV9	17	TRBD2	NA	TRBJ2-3	TGTGCCAGCAGCGCCTTGGGGAGCGGGGGCCTTCCAGATACGCAGTATTTT	CASSALGSGGLPDTQYF
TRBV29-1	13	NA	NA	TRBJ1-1	TGCAGCGTGACCGGGCAGCAGAACACTGAAGCTTTCTTT	CSVTGQQNTEAFF
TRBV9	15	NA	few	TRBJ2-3	TGTGCCAGCAGCGTACGGGCTAGAGAGGGAAATACGCAGTATTTT	CASSVRAREGNTQYF
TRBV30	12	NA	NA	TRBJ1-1	TGTGCCTGGAGGAGGGGAAACACTGAAGCTTTCTTT	CAWRRGNTEAFF
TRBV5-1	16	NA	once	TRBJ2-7	TGCGCCAGCAGCTCCGGGGGCCGTAGTACCGGGCTCGAGCAGTACTTC	CASSSGGRSTGLEQYF
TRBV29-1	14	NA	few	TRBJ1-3	TGCAGCGTTTACAGGCCCTACTCTGGAAACACCATATATTTT	CSVYRPYSGNTIYF
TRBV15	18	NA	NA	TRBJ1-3	TGTGCCACCAGCAGAGATGTGGGACCCACTCTCTCTGGAAACACCATATATTTT	CATSRDVGPTLSGNTIYF
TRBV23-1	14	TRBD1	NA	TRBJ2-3	TGCGCCAGCACTCAGACAGGGGGTACAGATACGCAGTATTTT	CASTQTGGTDTQYF
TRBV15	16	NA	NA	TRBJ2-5	TGTGCCACCAGCATCCCCGGGGGCCCTATCCAAGAGACCCAGTACTTC	CATSIPGGPIQETQYF
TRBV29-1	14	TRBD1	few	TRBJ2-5	TGCAGCGTGGTGGGACAGGGGAACAGGGAGACCCAGTACTTC	CSVVGQGNRETQYF
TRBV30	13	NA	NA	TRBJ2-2	TGTGCCTGGAGTGTACTTGAGGGCGGGGAGCTGTTTTTT	CAWSVLEGGELFF
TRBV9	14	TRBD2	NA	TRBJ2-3	TGTGCCAGCAGCGTACGCGGGGGGGCAGATACGCAGTATTTT	CASSVRGGADTQYF
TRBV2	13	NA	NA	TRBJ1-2	TGTGCCAGCGAGAAGGCGGGGAACTATGGCTACACCTTC	CASEKAGNYGYTF
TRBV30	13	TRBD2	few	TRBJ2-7	TGTGCCTGGAGTGGAATAGCGGGGGGCGAGCAGTACTTC	CAWSGIAGGEQYF
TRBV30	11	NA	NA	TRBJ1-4	TGTGCCTGGAGTTCGGGCCTAAAACTGTTTTTT	CAWSSGLKLFF
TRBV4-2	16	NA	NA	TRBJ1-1	TGTGCCAGCAGCCAAGATCCAGGGACGGGGAACACTGAAGCTTTCTTT	CASSQDPGTGNTEAFF
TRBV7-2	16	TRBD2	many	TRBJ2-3	TGTGCCAGCAGCTTCCTACAGCGGGGGCGGGGCCATACGCAGTATTTT	CASSFLQRGRGHTQYF
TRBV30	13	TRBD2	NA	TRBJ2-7	TGTGCCTGGGAGAAGCGGGGGACCTACGAGCAGTACTTC	CAWEKRGTYEQYF
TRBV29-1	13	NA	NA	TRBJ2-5	TGCAGCGTTAATGGGGGAATAGAAGAGACCCAGTACTTC	CSVNGGIEETQYF
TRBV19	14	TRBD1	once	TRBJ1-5	TGTGCCAGTAGCGGCAGGGGGCTCGATCAGCCCCAGCATTTT	CASSGRGLDQPQHF
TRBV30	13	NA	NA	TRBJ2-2	TGTGCCTGGGGGGATGATACGTCCGGGGAGCTGTTTTTT	CAWGDDTSGELFF
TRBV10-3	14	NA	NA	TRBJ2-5	TGTGCCATCAGACCTGGGACAAATCAAGAGACCCAGTACTTC	CAIRPGTNQETQYF